This T cell receptor (beta chain) was documented in a study of blood T cell repertoires in COVID-19. Study-wide background: Sites across the United States, Italy and Spain contributed samples from acute and convalescent COVID-19. From T cells, B-cell-depleted T cells, or PBMCs came the material, which was cDNA or gDNA.

Per the original methods: Estimation of nucleated cell counts was performed using reference gene primer amplification. The data were produced by immunoSEQ multiplex PCR, yet TCRdb's version contains in-frame clones alone and is incomplete. V, J and clone size derive from that table, while D and trimming were established from the DNA sequence. This sample has some 200,000 clones, with about 83% found just once. CDR1 and CDR2 (germline): LGHNT, FRNRAP. Trimming removed 4 bases from V and 2 bases from J, with 3 bases in between. This CDR3 is built from 13 residues. Sequencing was performed on peripheral blood. This receptor was obtained from a woman aged 45-65 years with active or convalescent COVID-19. The chain recombines TRBV12-5 with TRBJ1-6; D call uncertain. CDR3 region: CASGSTYNSPLHF. In DNA form, the CDR3 reads TGTGCTAGTGGTTCTACCTATAATTCACCCCTCCACTTT.